The table lists the clone carrying this T cell receptor (beta chain) with a few counts. Antigen specificity is unknown. Generated by immunoSEQ multiplex PCR, the TCRdb table keeps only in-frame clones and is missing some. The sample records 100,000 to 110,000 clones, less than 90% being singletons. The CDR3 consists of 14 residues. Germline trimming cut 5 bases from V and 0 bases from J; bases unmatched to any gene: 3. Looked up from germline, CDR1 is LNHNV and CDR2 is YYDKDF (reference sequence). This sample was taken from a study of graft-versus-host responses after intestinal transplantation. Study findings and constraints: Some GvH clones were seen earlier in gut or blood, suggesting intestinal origin.

The gene calls are TRBV15 and TRBJ2-7, with 8 bases matching TRBD1. Sequenced here: unstimulated CD4+ T cells sorted from spleen or lymph node cells, sampled before transplant. This TCR derives from a human donor who was the organ donor for an intestinal transplant. The CDR3 is CATSSQGASYEQYF. The CDR3 DNA reads as TGTGCCACCAGCTCGCAGGGGGCCTCCTACGAGCAGTACTTC.